Following are 16 T cell receptor beta chains from one sample sequenced in a study of blood T cell repertoires in COVID-19. Using immunoSEQ multiplex PCR, the repertoire was profiled, and TCRdb retains in-frame clones only, with some absent. This table has roughly 180,000 clones, 75% to 85% appearing once. Material: PBMCs or T cells enriched from blood (not recorded which). The receptors come from a man aged 35 to 55 who had recovered from COVID-19.

This clone was seen a few times. V and J are TRBV5-4 and TRBJ1-5, with D unclear. Germline V CDR1 and CDR2: SGHNT, YYREEE (reference sequence). The CDR3 extends over 14 amino acids. The germline V and J ends were trimmed by 5 bases and 2 bases, with 11 bases remaining between them. The CDR3 DNA sequence: TGTGCCAGCAGTCCCGGGGTCGGCAATCAGCCCCAGCATTTT. It encodes CASSPGVGNQPQHF. The full variable domain, rest sourced from reference TRBV5-4 and TRBJ1-5, is ETGVTQSPTHLIKTRGQQVTLRCSSQSGHNTVSWYQQALGQGPQFIFQYYREEENGRGNFPPRFSGLQFPNYSSELNVNALELDDSALYLCASSPGVGNQPQHFGDGTRLSIL.

This chain joins TRBV7-2 and TRBJ1-2; 7 bases are shared with TRBD1. The V and J ends lost 5 bases and 2 bases, in that order; junction bases with no gene match: 5. From germline, CDR1 is SGHTA and CDR2 FQGNSA. CDR3 length equals 14 residues. The CDR3 protein is CASSPRDSNYGYTF. In DNA, the CDR3 is TGTGCCAGCAGCCCTAGGGACAGCAACTATGGCTACACCTTC.

CDR3 sequence: CAITTGTSTDTQYF. The CDR3 DNA reads as TGTGCCATCACTACCGGGACTAGCACAGATACGCAGTATTTT. This chain uses TRBV10-3 with TRBJ2-3; possibly TRBD2 for D (6 bases). The CDR3 contains 14 residues. CDR1 and CDR2 from the germline V gene are ENHRY and SYGVKD. The ends were cut back, 7 bases at V and 0 bases at J, with 11 bases in the middle.

The V call is TRBV18, the J call TRBJ2-7, with 9 bases identical to TRBD1. Germline V gene lookup returns CDR1 KGHSH and CDR2 LQKENI. V lost 4 bases and J lost 6; bases outside the gene matches: 4. This CDR3 region has 13 residues. The chain's CDR3 is CASSQTQGAEQYV. The CDR3 coding sequence is TGTGCCAGCTCACAAACACAGGGGGCCGAGCAGTACGTC.

J is TRBJ1-1 and V is TRBV27, with no clear D. Germline V lookup: CDR1 MNHEY, CDR2 SMNVEV (reference sequence). This CDR3 spans 13 amino acids. The ends were cut back, 6 bases at V and 4 bases at J, with 12 bases in the middle. The CDR3 sequence is CASRTLGSTEAFF. CDR3 sequence (DNA): TGTGCCAGCAGGACCTTGGGCTCCACTGAAGCTTTCTTT.

This chain joins TRBV6-2 or TRBV6-3 and TRBJ2-7; 8 bases fit TRBD1. Trimming took 2 bases from V and 6 from J; bases not matched to a gene: 15. Germline V gene lookup returns CDR1 MNHEY and CDR2 SVGEGT. The CDR3 extends over 17 amino acids. DNA of the CDR3: TGTGCCAGCAGTTACCCCTCCGGACAGGGATCATCCCTCGAGCAGTACTTC. Protein: CASSYPSGQGSSLEQYF.

This rearrangement joins TRBV7-3 to TRBJ2-6, with D hard to call. V lost 2 bases to trimming and J lost 2 bases, with 4 bases between them. Germline CDR1 and CDR2: SGHTA and FQGTGA. CDR3 length: 14 residues. DNA for the CDR3: TGTGCCAGCAGCTTACTCCCTGGGGCCAACGTCCTGACTTTC. Translation: CASSLLPGANVLTF.

The V and J genes are TRBV9 and TRBJ1-3, with D maybe TRBD1 (5 bases). This CDR3 has 14 residues. The ends were cut back, 4 bases at V and 5 bases at J, with 13 bases in the middle. Germline CDR1 and CDR2: SGDLS and YYNGEE. The chain's CDR3 is CASSTGGVRNTIYF. CDR3 bases: TGTGCCAGCAGCACCGGGGGGGTCCGAAACACCATATATTTT.

This chain connects TRBV6-5 to TRBJ1-2; possible D gene TRBD1, 6 bases. This CDR3 has 15 residues. With 5 bases removed from V and 6 bases from J, the gap between germline ends came to 19 bases. Germline assignment: CDR1 MNHEY and CDR2 SVGAGI. The CDR3 loop is CASSPTNQGRHGYTF. The CDR3 bases are TGTGCCAGCAGTCCTACGAATCAGGGGAGACATGGCTACACCTTC.

V is TRBV5-1 and J is TRBJ2-1; TRBD2 agrees at 13 bases. V lost 4 bases to trimming and J lost 10 bases; unmatched junction nucleotides: 5. The CDR3 is 14 residues long. CDR1 is SGHRS and CDR2 is YFSETQ in the germline V gene. CDR3 loop: CASSDGTSGTEQFF. In nucleotides, the CDR3 is TGCGCCAGCAGCGATGGGACTAGCGGGACCGAGCAGTTCTTC.

Sample share makes this clone large. The chain has TRBV13 and TRBJ2-3; D ambiguous. V lost 5 bases and J 2 bases, leaving 14 bases between the germline ends. The CDR3 is 15 amino acids. Germline V CDR1 and CDR2: PRHDT, FYEKMQ (reference sequence). In DNA form, the CDR3 reads TGTGCCAGCAGCGACGGAGAACTTCACACAGATACGCAGTATTTT. As protein: CASSDGELHTDTQYF.

The V and J genes are TRBV6-5 and TRBJ1-1; weak D call: TRBD1 (6 bases). V shed 6 bases and J shed 11 bases, with 22 bases lying between them. CDR1 and CDR2 from the germline V gene are MNHEY and SVGAGI. The CDR3 is made up of 14 amino acids. The CDR3: CASSPLDGVQGAFF. DNA of the CDR3: TGTGCCAGCAGCCCACTTGATGGGGTCCAGGGGGCTTTCTTT.

The chain employs TRBV4-3 and TRBJ1-4; a weak D match, TRBD1 (5 bases). The V end lost 0 bases, the J end lost 8 bases, and 22 bases lay between the germline ends. Germline V gene data show CDR1 as LGHNA and CDR2 as YSLEER. The CDR3 is 18 amino acids. The DNA of the CDR3 is TGCGCCAGCAGCCAAGATAGGATAAGACAGCTAGGGGCGGAAAAACTGTTTTTT. This translates into CASSQDRIRQLGAEKLFF.

CDR3 loop: CASSEGAGSDTQYF. For the CDR3, the DNA is TGTGCCAGCAGTGAAGGGGCGGGGTCAGATACGCAGTATTTT. The V gene is TRBV2, the J gene TRBJ2-3; tentative D call: TRBD2 (6 bases). Germline assignment: CDR1 SNHLY and CDR2 FYNNEI. The CDR3 has 14 amino acids. V was cut by 1 base and J by 4 bases, with 9 bases left in between.

The chain joins TRBV19 to TRBJ2-2, with D perhaps TRBD1 (5 bases). Germline CDR1 LNHDA, CDR2 SQIVND (reference sequence). V gave up 1 base and J gave up 6 bases, with 18 bases separating them. The length of the CDR3 is 17 residues. CDR3 amino acids: CASSIGGGTLVSGELFF. The CDR3 bases are TGTGCCAGTAGTATAGGGGGCGGCACCCTAGTGTCCGGGGAGCTGTTTTTT.

The V call is TRBV4-1, the J call TRBJ1-2, with 10 bases identical to TRBD1. With V trimmed by 3 bases and J by 4 bases, 11 bases remained unmatched. This CDR3 region has 17 residues. The germline V gene has CDR1 MGHRA and CDR2 YSYEKL. CDR3 sequence: CASSQDTGTGDSYGYTF. For the CDR3, the DNA is TGCGCCAGCAGCCAGGATACCGGGACAGGGGACAGCTATGGCTACACCTTC.